This TCR beta chain was identified during a study of blood T cell repertoires in COVID-19. Assay used: immunoSEQ multiplex PCR; TCRdb lists only in-frame clones, some missing. The sample includes 80,000 to 100,000 clones, about 86% of them seen just once. CDR3 length: 14 amino acids. Germline CDR1 GTSNPN, CDR2 SVGIG (reference sequence). The trim removed 0 bases at V and 6 bases at J, leaving 4 bases unmatched. The chain links TRBV30 to TRBJ1-3; 8 bases fit TRBD1. Sequenced sample: peripheral blood. This TCR came from a woman in her fifties or sixties in a cohort sampled during active or convalescent COVID-19. In DNA form, the CDR3 reads TGTGCCTGGAGTGTAGGGGGACAGGCAAACACCATATATTTT. As protein: CAWSVGGQANTIYF.